This T cell receptor (beta chain) was sequenced for a study of identical twins. Findings of the study overall: Alpha sequences out of frame and shared by twins had excess low generation probability.

TCRdb analysed the 5' RACE reads with MiXCR anew, one entry per CDR3 protein. The sample shows around 95,000 distinct CDR3 sequences, 5.9% of them seen only once. This clonotype was detected many times. Its specificity is unknown. Trimming shortened V by 5 bases and J by 3 bases, and 20 bases separated the two germline ends. This CDR3 has 16 residues. Germline-derived CDR1 and CDR2 are SGHAT and FQNNGV. This TCR was sampled from a woman aged 45-65 years in good health. The chain recombines TRBV11-2 with TRBJ2-7, with D perhaps TRBD1 (6 bases). Specimen: memory T cells sorted from blood. The CDR3 DNA reads TGTGCCAGCAGCACCCCAAGGAGGACAGATAACTACGAGCAGTACGTC. Amino acid sequence: CASSTPRRTDNYEQYV.